The source of this TCR beta chain is a study of T cells after yellow fever vaccination. In the study overall: SMART-Seq v4 Ultra Low Input served to prepare low-cell-number fractions.

The germline gives CDR1 SGHRS, CDR2 YFSETQ. The CDR3 covers 13 residues. V lost 4 bases and J lost 7; bases outside the gene matches: 8. This clonotype was seen a few times. The antigen is unknown. Study findings and constraints: Although most clonotypes did not, a small share appeared in both CD4 and CD8 compartments.

In making TCR cDNA, 5'RACE template switching added a universal primer site and UMIs to it. TCRdb ran MiXCR on the 5' RACE reads and lists one entry per CDR3 protein. The repertoire holds approximately 74,000 distinct CDR3 sequences, with 4.5% to 7.5% as singletons. Here the sequenced sample was CD4+ T cells sorted from PBMCs, taken less than 16 days after the first yellow fever vaccination. The chain couples TRBV5-1 to TRBJ2-7; TRBD1 matches at 7 bases. This clonotype was obtained from a young man who received the YFV17D yellow fever vaccine. CDR3 region: CASSGGQLREQYF. The CDR3 nucleotides are TGCGCCAGCAGCGGGGGACAGCTACGAGAGCAGTACTTC.